Listed below are T cell receptor beta chains from one sample, sequenced in a study of CD8+CD57+ T cells in acquired aplastic anemia. TCRdb fed the reads into MiXCR, producing one record per CDR3 protein. The table has about 220,000 distinct CDR3 sequences, 30% to 40% seen once. Sequenced: sorted CD4+, CD8+, or CD8+CD57+ T cells (not recorded which) from PBMCs. Every receptor here comes from a human donor in good health, serving as a control. The CDR3 runs from the conserved cysteine through the conserved F or W. D genes are given only for firm matches. Clone size is not always given. Where it is, it says once, few, many or a class for expanded clones.

v_gene	j_gene	d_gene	abundance	CDR3nt	CDR3aa
TRBV5-1	TRBJ2-5	NA	many	TGCGCCAGCAGCTCCGGGACTCTAGAGACCCAGTACTTC	CASSSGTLETQYF
TRBV15	TRBJ2-7	NA	many	TGTGCCACCAGCGGAGCCGAGGGGGGCAGCTACGAGCAGTACTTC	CATSGAEGGSYEQYF
TRBV19	TRBJ1-2	NA	many	TGTGCCAGTAGTACTCCTTTAGGGGTCTCTGGCTACACCTTC	CASSTPLGVSGYTF
TRBV5-1	TRBJ2-1	TRBD2	NA	TGCGCCAGCAGCTCAACTTTACTAGCGGGGGGGCAGGCCTACAATGAGCAGTTCTTC	CASSSTLLAGGQAYNEQFF
TRBV6-6	TRBJ1-2	NA	many	TGTGCCAGCAGTTACACGGCGACACCTATCTATGGCTACACCTTC	CASSYTATPIYGYTF
TRBV19	TRBJ2-7	NA	few	TGTGCCAGTAGGGGGACGGCCGAGCAGTACTTC	CASRGTAEQYF
TRBV25-1	TRBJ2-1	NA	NA	TGTGCCAGCAGTGAACAGGGTTTTGAGCAGTTCTTC	CASSEQGFEQFF
TRBV9	TRBJ2-3	NA	many	TGTGCCAGCAGCGTAGCGGGGGAGTTTTTTGACACAGATACGCAGTATTTT	CASSVAGEFFDTDTQYF
TRBV11-2	TRBJ2-7	NA	many	TGTGCCAGCAGCTTAGATTGGTCAGCCAACTCCTACGAGCAGTACTTC	CASSLDWSANSYEQYF
TRBV20-1	TRBJ1-6	NA	few	TGCAGTGCCACCCCGGGGGGAAATTCACCCCTCCACTTT	CSATPGGNSPLHF
TRBV5-6	TRBJ1-3	TRBD1	NA	TGTGCCAGCAGCTTTGGGACAGCCTCTGGAAACGCCATATATTTT	CASSFGTASGNAIYF
TRBV2	TRBJ2-6	TRBD1	NA	TGTGCCAGCAGTCAACAGGGGGCGTTAGGGGCCAACGTCCTGACTTTC	CASSQQGALGANVLTF
TRBV5-1	TRBJ2-3	TRBD2	few	TGCGCCAGCAGCACACTAGCGGGGGGGGAGACAGATACGCAGTATTTT	CASSTLAGGETDTQYF
TRBV11-2	TRBJ2-7	NA	NA	TGTGCCAGCAGCTTAGGGAGAGGGATTCTTTCCGCATTCTACGAGCAGTACTTC	CASSLGRGILSAFYEQYF
TRBV5-1	TRBJ1-4	TRBD1	NA	TGCGCCAGCAGCTTGCTATCCGGGACAGGGGAGGAAAAACTGTTTTTT	CASSLLSGTGEEKLFF
TRBV10-3	TRBJ2-7	NA	NA	TGTGCCATCAGTGAGCCGGGACATATAGACTACGAGCAGTACTTC	CAISEPGHIDYEQYF
TRBV14	TRBJ1-2	NA	many	TGTGCCAGCAGCCAAGTCGTAGGGAAAGGGTATGGCTACACCTTC	CASSQVVGKGYGYTF
TRBV6-1	TRBJ1-4	NA	few	TGTGCCAGCAGTGAAGGGTGGGGGCTAGGTGAAAAACTGTTTTTT	CASSEGWGLGEKLFF
TRBV7-9	TRBJ2-7	NA	many	TGTGCCAGCAGCTATGTGGGCTCCCGGTCGGGGGAGCAGTACTTC	CASSYVGSRSGEQYF
TRBV2	TRBJ1-1	NA	many	TGTGCCAGCAGCAGTGACAGGCGAAAAGCTTTCTTT	CASSSDRRKAFF
TRBV10-1	TRBJ2-5	NA	many	TGCGCCAGCAGTGATATCACGGACAAAAAAGAGACCCAGTACTTC	CASSDITDKKETQYF
TRBV2	TRBJ1-2	TRBD1	few	TGTGCCAGCAGTGAGTTGCAGGGGGCCGGTGGCTACACCTTC	CASSELQGAGGYTF
TRBV15	TRBJ1-5	NA	many	TGTGCCACCAGCAGCCCCACGGGAGGGAGTAATCAGCCCCAGCATTTT	CATSSPTGGSNQPQHF
TRBV2	TRBJ1-2	NA	once	TGTGCCAGCAGCCAAGAGGACGGGGTTGGCTATGGCTACACCTTC	CASSQEDGVGYGYTF
TRBV2	TRBJ1-2	TRBD1	NA	TGTGCCAGCAGGGAAGACAGGGGCGCTGATGGCTACACCTTC	CASREDRGADGYTF
TRBV19	TRBJ1-2	NA	many	TGTGCCAGTAGTATAGTCGCAGTGAGGGACTATGGCTACACCTTC	CASSIVAVRDYGYTF
TRBV29-1	TRBJ1-2	NA	NA	TGCAGCGTTGGGGAAGGGGGGTTCTATGGCTACACCTTC	CSVGEGGFYGYTF
TRBV6-5	TRBJ1-2	NA	few	TGTGCCAGCAGTTACCAATTAGGGAGGTTAAGCTATGGCTACACCTTC	CASSYQLGRLSYGYTF
TRBV7-9	TRBJ2-7	NA	many	TGTGCCAGCAGCTTAGGCCCCGAGCAGTACTTC	CASSLGPEQYF
TRBV7-3	TRBJ1-5	NA	NA	TGTGCCAGCAGCTCGGGACGGAACAATCAGCCCCAGCATTTT	CASSSGRNNQPQHF